The source of this T cell receptor beta chain is a study of graft-versus-host responses after intestinal transplantation. Study overall: Transplant types were multivisceral, liver-intestinal, or isolated intestinal. Every recipient underwent anti-thymocyte globulin induction, then tacrolimus and steroids for roughly 3 years.

Findings and caveats of the study: The highest levels of circulating GvH clones went along with early declines in HvG clones after transplant.

Germline V gives CDR1 MNHNS, CDR2 SASEGT. The CDR3 contains 13 residues. Sequenced by immunoSEQ multiplex PCR; TCRdb stores in-frame clones only, minus some. Of approximately 92,000 clones in the sample, under 95% were seen once. Concerning this clone itself: Antigen specificity is unknown. A read error may produce the germline difference seen at one junction end.

The sequenced sample was unstimulated CD8+ T cells sorted from spleen or lymph node cells, obtained before intestinal transplant. This receptor was identified in a human donor who received an intestinal transplant. The chain couples TRBV6-1 to TRBJ2-1; TRBD1 matches 7 bases. CDR3 residues: CVSSEGGHNEQFF. The CDR3 DNA reads TGTGTCAGCAGTGAAGGGGGCCACAATGAGCAGTTCTTC.